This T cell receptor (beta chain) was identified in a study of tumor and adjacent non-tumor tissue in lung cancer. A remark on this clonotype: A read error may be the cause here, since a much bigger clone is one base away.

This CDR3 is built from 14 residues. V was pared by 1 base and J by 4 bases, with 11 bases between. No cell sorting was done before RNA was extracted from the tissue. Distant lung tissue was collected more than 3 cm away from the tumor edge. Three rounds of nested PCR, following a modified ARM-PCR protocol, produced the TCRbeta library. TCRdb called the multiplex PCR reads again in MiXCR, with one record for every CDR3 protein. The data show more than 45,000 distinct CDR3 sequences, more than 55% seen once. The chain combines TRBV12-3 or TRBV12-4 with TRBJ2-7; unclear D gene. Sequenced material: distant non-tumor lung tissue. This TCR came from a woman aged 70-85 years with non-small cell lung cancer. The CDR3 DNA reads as TGTGCCAGCAGTTTAGATGGGCCTATATACGAGCAGTACTTC. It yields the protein CASSLDGPIYEQYF.